A single sample gave rise to the 7 T cell receptor beta chains below, sequenced in a study of T cells in Graves' hyperthyroidism and ophthalmopathy. RNA transcripts yielded amplified TCR beta CDR3 regions. HTBI primers were employed in a first-round RT-PCR of the TCR CDR3. TCRdb processed the multiplex PCR reads anew with MiXCR; each CDR3 protein has one entry. The table has hundreds of thousands of distinct CDR3 sequences, roughly 15% seen once. The sample consisted of blood. The receptor set was obtained from a woman in her fifties or sixties with Graves' ophthalmopathy.

This clonotype was counted many times. The chain recombines TRBV18 with TRBJ1-4; D unresolved. With 1 base removed from V and 0 bases from J, the gap between germline ends came to 6 bases. The CDR3 length is 15 residues. Germline loops: CDR1 KGHSH, CDR2 LQKENI. The CDR3 spells CASSPRRATNEKLFF. For the CDR3, the DNA is TGTGCCAGCTCACCACGGAGGGCAACTAATGAAAAACTGTTTTTT.

This clonotype has at least ten counts. CDR3 DNA sequence: TGTGCCAGCAGCGCGGTCGACTACGAGAACACTGAAGCTTTCTTT. Translated: CASSAVDYENTEAFF. This chain links TRBV7-2 with TRBJ1-1; no firm D call. Germline V gene lookup returns CDR1 SGHTA and CDR2 FQGNSA. The CDR3 consists of 15 residues. V lost 5 bases and J lost 1, with 14 bases in between. Filled out from reference TRBV7-2 and TRBJ1-1, the complete variable domain reads GAGVSQSPSNKVTEKGKDVELRCDPISGHTALYWYRQSLGQGLEFLIYFQGNSAPDKSGLPSDRFSAERTGGSVSTLTIQRTQQEDSAVYLCASSAVDYENTEAFFGQGTRLTVV.

The V gene is TRBV9, the J gene TRBJ1-6; TRBD1 might be the D (6 bases). Germline CDR1 is SGDLS and CDR2 is YYNGEE. V lost 0 bases to trimming and J lost 7 bases, with 14 bases between them. The CDR3 runs to 16 residues. CDR3 sequence reads: CASSVGGGGGNSPLHF. The CDR3 DNA is TGTGCCAGCAGCGTAGGGGGCGGGGGCGGAAATTCACCCCTCCACTTT.

This clonotype was picked up many times. The chain employs TRBV18 and TRBJ2-7; 8 bases are a match to TRBD1. Looked up from germline, CDR1 is KGHSH and CDR2 is LQKENI. The CDR3 sequence is 13 residues long. V shed 4 bases and J 3 bases; nucleotides not matched to a gene: 2. Here the CDR3 reads CASSRQGLYEQYF. In nucleotides, the CDR3 is TGTGCCAGCTCACGACAGGGGCTCTACGAGCAGTACTTC.

Many counts were recorded for this clonotype. The chain combines TRBV28 with TRBJ1-2; no definite D call. V lost 2 bases, J lost 5 bases, and 9 bases lay in between. Germline V gene sequence: CDR1 MDHEN, CDR2 SYDVKM. This CDR3 comprises 13 residues. This CDR3 is CASSLGVGYGYTF. As DNA, the CDR3 is TGTGCCAGCAGTTTAGGGGTCGGGTATGGCTACACCTTC.

This clonotype occurred many times. The V gene is TRBV18, the J gene TRBJ1-2; D is unclear. V was clipped by 1 base and J by 2 bases, with 5 bases between them. The CDR3 is made up of 13 amino acids. Per the germline V gene, CDR1 is KGHSH and CDR2 is LQKENI. The DNA for the CDR3 is TGTGCCAGCTCACCACAGGAAAACTATGGCTACACCTTC. Translated, it gives CASSPQENYGYTF.

In its sample, this clonotype was seen many times. The V call is TRBV12-3 or TRBV12-4, the J call TRBJ2-4, with D tentatively TRBD2 (6 bases). Trimming shortened V by 5 bases and J by 3 bases, and 14 bases separated the two germline ends. The CDR3 loop spans 15 amino acids. The CDR3 DNA reads TGTGCCAGCAGTCGGGACTTCTTAGGCAAAAACATTCAGTACTTC. Its protein is CASSRDFLGKNIQYF.